This T cell receptor beta chain was sequenced in a study of cytomegalovirus exposure and HLA in healthy donors (dated by TCRdb to about 2017). Notes on the research overall: In an earlier analysis of 587 of the donors, approximately 260 Gb of sequence data and 100 million or so unique TCR beta sequences from about 190 million T cells were reported. Approximately 300 gigabases of sequencing data and roughly 80 million unique TCR sequences made up an early release that covered fewer than 650 HLA-typed donors. Of the 300 to 500 genotyped donors, over 80% were placed in the genetic ancestry cluster associated with self-reported Caucasian donors. The study aimed to test whether cataloging public T cell receptors could reveal signatures of past pathogen exposure. Using immunosequencing, the study profiled T cell repertoires from some 670 subjects and related those repertoires to cytomegalovirus serostatus. Along with the roughly 700-subject first cohort, a separate validation cohort of over a hundred different subjects was used. High-throughput TCR immunosequencing, statistical association of individual TCRs with disease status, and machine learning were combined to predict cytomegalovirus infection status. A later analysis re-examined previously published TCR beta repertoires from around 670 donors and added high-resolution HLA genotyping to investigate patterns of TCR occurrence. The later analysis used no new phenotypic data to find candidate immune exposures, relying instead on TCR beta sequences and their occurrence across donors. An earlier analysis of 450 to 750 of the donors used high-throughput TCR beta sequencing to judge whether each TCR beta V gene segment behaved as functional or pseudogenic. Alongside the repertoire data, information on donor age, sex, ethnicity and CMV serostatus was compiled. A later genetic analysis took genome-wide SNP genotypes for 398 of the 666 donors and used that subset as a discovery cohort. Every repertoire in the discovery cohort had been generated on one and the same sequencing platform. HLA typing covered class I and class II loci at four-digit resolution. Typing coverage varied by locus: about 620-640 donors for A, B, C, DRB1 and DQB1; more than 500 for DQA1; approximately 610 for DPA1; about 450 for DPB1. About five DR-DQ haplotypes were treated as single units for association and clustering because of strong linkage in the cohort. Among 398 genotyped donors of the cohort, an average of approximately 230,000 unique TCR beta nucleotide sequences were sequenced per donor, around 18% of them non-productive.

V is clipped by 3 bases and J by 10 bases, and the sequence between their germline boundaries is 12 bases long. Taken from cysteine to phenylalanine, the CDR3 has 12 residues. Only CDR3 DNA is held: 36 bases, read in frame from base 1. Per the germline V gene, MDHEN is the CDR1 and SYDVKM is the CDR2. The cohort consisted of some 730 healthy bone marrow donors. At the time of sampling, all cohort members were nominally healthy, though unrecorded immune exposures were likely present. The donor tested CMV seronegative, placing the donor among the 352 seronegative members of the cohort. Each donor provided a peripheral blood sample, and peripheral blood mononuclear cells were used for TCR beta sequencing. Genomic DNA extraction from the blood cell samples was performed with the Qiagen DNeasy Blood Extraction Kit. What the work shows at the level of the full study, not this receptor alone: A further reported finding was that TCR beta sequences accurately predicted the HLA-A and HLA-B alleles for most subjects in the first cohort. In an earlier analysis of 587 of the donors, most TCR beta V segments appeared in productive rearrangements about 87% or about 30% of the time, broadly matching IMGT annotations. The only immune exposure information available for the cohort was CMV serostatus. Compared with the roughly 700-donor mean, donors in an Asian-associated ancestry cluster had fewer N-insertions in productive TCRs, according to a later genetic analysis. Most CMV-associated TCR beta chains appeared to be HLA-restricted in a later analysis, and the HLA associations seemed to be driven largely by CMV exposure. When HLA alleles, especially DR and DQ, strongly co-occurred, TCR associations were difficult to assign to individual alleles. V-gene and J-gene trimming of TCR beta chains was associated with a missense DCLRE1C variant in a later genetic analysis, and the association was replicated in an independent cohort. Specific HLA alleles were associated with over 15,000 TCR beta sequences at a false discovery rate of 0.05 in a later analysis. Three of the identified cytomegalovirus-associated TCR beta chains were confirmed in vitro to be specific for cytomegalovirus antigens. Most TCR sequences were seen in very few donors, while some public TCRs were found in many individuals. In both the original and validation cohorts, the classifier was reported to diagnose cytomegalovirus status with high specificity and sensitivity. A later analysis found that TCR association rates varied across HLA loci, with DRB1 alleles showing the most associated TCRs and HLA-C alleles the fewest. In a later analysis, HLA-associated TCR beta chains showed more clonal expansion and lower generation probabilities than non-associated chains that were equally common. The authors suggested that the approach could potentially be extended to other disease states and immunological phenotypes. Several of the top co-occurrence clusters appeared to be linked to parvovirus B19, influenza, CMV and Epstein-Barr virus, according to a later analysis. Linkage disequilibrium might explain the correlated functional status among segregating V segments, but an unknown experimental factor could not be excluded. Some IMGT-functional V segments, including TRBV6-2 and TRBV6-3, could not be distinguished by the 87-base-pair reads and were therefore excluded. The earlier analysis of approximately 540 of the donors excluded seventeen rarely observed V segments, including chromosome 9 orphons, because counts were too low. The presence/absence analyses assumed that sequencing depth was roughly uniform across donors, and that assumption may not be true. The study gave a list of 150 to 200 TCR beta chains associated with cytomegalovirus. Only TCR beta chains were sequenced in this cohort, and the absence of alpha or paired-chain data limited detectable features. Because HLA typing was unavailable for some donors at each locus, only the typed subset was used in association tests. A cluster of highly shared sequence variants was judged likely to be a technical artifact of the sequencing pipeline.

Comment on this clone: Its antigen is still unknown. Per-base quality was not reported, and no clone a single base away is much larger than it.

Libraries were made using the immunoSEQ multiplex PCR assay. For the multiplex PCR, a mixture combining 60 forward primers for TCR Vbeta segments and 13 reverse primers for TCR Jbeta segments was used. Amplification of the CDR3 region of rearranged TCR beta genes was performed with a multiplex PCR assay on genomic DNA. On the Illumina HiSeq System, the amplified TCR beta libraries were sequenced as 87-base-pair reads. The original methods were these. A later analysis tallied 75 million to 95 million unique TCR beta chains across the 666 repertoires, and 10 million to 11 million of those chains were shared by two or more donors. Raw reads were error-corrected and collapsed into unique sequences with a nearest-neighbor algorithm that merged closely related sequences to remove PCR and sequencing errors. V, D and J gene segments were assigned by aligning CDR3 sequences to IMGT reference sequences. For a sequence to be retained, a match of at least six nucleotides to both a V gene segment and a J gene segment was required. Rearrangements were classified as productive when the CDR3 lacked stop codons and remained in frame with V and J, and all other rearrangements were classified as non-productive. CDR3 was defined by IMGT convention, running from the second conserved V-encoded cysteine to the conserved J-encoded phenylalanine. Sequences without an unambiguous match to a single V gene segment were excluded from the earlier analysis of over 500 of the donors. An earlier analysis of 587 of the donors classified V segments as functional when productive rearrangements were above 56.7% and as segregating when the standard deviation between donors was above 5%. A statistical classification framework was built to diagnose cytomegalovirus status from the catalog of TCR beta chain sequences. In a later analysis, TCR nucleotide sequences were compared against IMGT/GENE-DB human TR gene sequences so that V and J genes could be assigned. A later analysis assigned CDR3 sequences and most-parsimonious VDJ recombination scenarios with the TCRdist pipeline. In a later analysis, every TCR beta chain was defined by the combination of its CDR3 amino acid sequence and its V-gene family, and reads without a unique V-gene family were dropped. A later analysis removed 450 to 600 highly shared, low-generation-probability nucleotide sequences to deal with suspected cross-contamination and a sequencing artifact. For each public chain, a later analysis derived a clonal expansion index from normalized ranks of inferred template counts within each repertoire. A later analysis computed generation probabilities with a VDJ recombination model fitted to out-of-frame rearrangements, and checked the results against IGoR. Hypergeometric tests were used in a later analysis to score TCR-TCR, TCR-HLA and TCR-CMV co-occurrence, with a repertoire-size bias correction applied to the TCR pairs. In a later analysis, false discovery rates were estimated by permuting HLA or CMV assignments 20 times. A later analysis grouped co-occurring TCRs with DBSCAN, adding TCRdist sequence similarity when clustering within HLA-allele-positive subsets. Repertoires with fewer than 30,000 or more than 120,000 public chains were left out of co-occurrence clustering, as were about 5 repertoires with anomalous nucleotide sharing. The source is immuneACCESS, and TCRdb retained only in-frame sequences with V and J called. Part of the clones is not carried over; for the studies checked, unresolved V genes explain less than half of this, and the remainder is unexplained. Clone size and the V and J calls come from that table; the DNA yielded D and trimming. This sample comprises about 88,000 clones, 90% of them detected only once. The ten largest make up around 2.5% of the sample.

The chain is made from TRBV28 and TRBJ1-1, and the D gene may be TRBD1, 6 bases matching. What was sequenced was PBMCs. The origin of this receptor is a man younger than 35 in good health and CMV-seronegative. At the DNA level, the sequence is TGTGCCAGCAGTTTCCGGGGGGCTGGAGCTTTCTTT. Translated, this is CASSFRGAGAFF.